The 10 T cell receptor beta chains given below trace back to one sample, sequenced in a study of regulatory T cells in long-lasting Graves disease. Time point noted: newly diagnosed GD, antithyroid drugs for less than 3 months. Making the TCR library involved RNA that had been extracted from PBMCs. Arm-PCR of CDR3 regions and iRepertoire HTBI primers were the basis on which TCR beta libraries were built. TCRdb re-called the multiplex PCR reads through MiXCR, storing one row per CDR3 protein. Here the sample spans 530,000 or so distinct CDR3 sequences, less than 15% being singletons. This sample also appeared in a second study, on T cells in Graves' hyperthyroidism and ophthalmopathy.

Sequencing was performed on peripheral blood mononuclear cells (PBMCs), taken at new diagnosis, from a patient treated with antithyroid drugs. The receptors were sampled from a man aged 25 to 40 with Graves disease.

The chain has TRBV20-1 and TRBJ1-2, with a weak D call TRBD1 (6 bases). CDR3 length: 14 residues. The germline V gene has CDR1 DFQATT and CDR2 SNEGSKA (reference sequence). V shed 2 bases and J shed 4 bases, with 14 bases lying between them. DNA of the CDR3: TGCAGTGCTAGAACTCGGGACACCGCCTATGGCTACACCTTC. This codes for CSARTRDTAYGYTF.

Here the CDR3 reads CASRSGGDEQFF. The CDR3 DNA sequence: TGTGCCAGTAGATCGGGGGGGGATGAGCAGTTCTTC. The V and J genes are TRBV19 and TRBJ2-1; 8 bases agree with TRBD2. Germline V CDR1 and CDR2: LNHDA, SQIVND (reference sequence). The V gene end was trimmed by 6 bases and the J gene end by 8 bases; junction bases not matched to a gene: 3. The CDR3 sequence is 12 residues long.

This clonotype was observed at least ten times. This chain uses TRBV11-2 with TRBJ2-2, with D unresolved. V was clipped by 3 bases and J by 6 bases, with 8 bases between them. The CDR3 has 13 amino acids. From germline, CDR1 is SGHAT and CDR2 FQNNGV. The CDR3 sequence is CASSLSGSGELFF. The CDR3 DNA sequence: TGTGCCAGCAGCTTGAGTGGGTCCGGGGAGCTGTTTTTT.

This clonotype was detected only a few times. The J gene is TRBJ2-2, the V gene TRBV27; 7 nucleotides align to TRBD2. Germline CDR1 reads MNHEY; CDR2 reads SMNVEV (reference sequence). The junction had 14 bases not matched to a gene; V was cut back by 0 bases and J by 4 bases. CDR3 length equals 19 residues. The CDR3 spells CASSLSGFKGLDSTGELFF. DNA of the CDR3: TGTGCCAGCAGTTTATCGGGTTTTAAAGGACTAGACTCCACCGGGGAGCTGTTTTTT.

V usage is TRBV5-6 and J usage is TRBJ1-4, with D perhaps matching TRBD1 (6 bases). V shed 8 bases and J shed 7 bases, with 15 bases lying between them. Germline loops: CDR1 SGHDT, CDR2 YYEEEE. The CDR3 has 13 amino acids. The CDR3 protein is CASSGTISEKLFF. CDR3 DNA: TGTGCCAGTAGCGGGACAATATCTGAAAAACTGTTTTTT.

This clonotype has ten or more counts. The V call is TRBV24-1, the J call TRBJ1-1; no clear D. The CDR3 extends over 12 amino acids. The V gene's germline CDR1 is KGHDR and CDR2 SFDVKD. Between the trimmed V and J ends, which lost 4 bases and 2 bases, there was a span of 4 bases. CDR3 nucleotides: TGTGCCACCAGTGAAGCCAACACTGAAGCTTTCTTT. Protein sequence: CATSEANTEAFF.

CDR3 DNA: TGCGCCAGCAGCCAACGATTCACAGGGGGTCCCAGCTACGAGCAGTACTTC. Translation: CASSQRFTGGPSYEQYF. The gene calls are TRBV4-1 and TRBJ2-7; TRBD1 aligns across 8 bases. Germline trimming cut 2 bases from V and 3 bases from J; bases unmatched to any gene: 12. The germline V gene encodes CDR1 MGHRA and CDR2 YSYEKL. This CDR3 has 17 residues.

This clonotype was recorded at least ten times. J is TRBJ2-5 and V is TRBV12-3 or TRBV12-4, with D possibly TRBD1 on 5 matching bases. Trimming stripped 4 bases from V and 2 bases from J, with 11 bases between. The CDR3 contains 14 residues. This CDR3 reads CASSSQGSQETQYF. CDR3 coding DNA: TGTGCCAGCAGTTCCCAGGGTAGTCAAGAGACCCAGTACTTC.

This clonotype was recorded a few times. The chain joins TRBV5-5 to TRBJ2-7, with a tentative D call TRBD1 (6 bases). Germline V gene lookup returns CDR1 SGHKS and CDR2 YYEKEE (reference sequence). V was trimmed by 5 bases and J by 1 base, leaving 10 bases between them. This CDR3 spans 13 amino acids. CDR3 sequence: CASSTRGSYEQYF. The CDR3 nucleotides are TGTGCCAGCAGTACAAGGGGGTCCTACGAGCAGTACTTC.

A note on this clonotype: A single base is all that separates this from a far larger clone, so a read error is likely. The chain uses TRBV20-1 and TRBJ2-1, with TRBD2 matching 12 bases. The J call may be wrong; the DNA end is better matched by TRBJ2-5. The germline CDR1 and CDR2 sequences are DFQATT and SNEGSKA (reference sequence). The CDR3 runs to 18 residues. The CDR3 coding sequence is TGCAGTGCTAGAGATTGGCTAGCGGGAGGGTCCAACCGAGAGACCCAGTACTTC. It is translated as CSARDWLAGGSNRETQYF.